The clone carrying this T cell receptor (beta chain) was seen a handful of times. In TCRdb, the 5' RACE reads were re-called with MiXCR into one record per CDR3 protein. This sample yields approximately 550,000 distinct CDR3 sequences, of which over 15% are seen a single time; more than 13% belongs to the top ten. Germline V lookup: CDR1 KGHDR, CDR2 SFDVKD. The CDR3 is 15 residues long. V lost 3 bases and J lost 8; bases outside the gene matches: 9. The data stem from a study of T cells after yellow fever vaccination. V is TRBV24-1 and J is TRBJ2-1, with 7 bases that match TRBD2. The clonotype was recovered from a man between 25 and 39 years old who received the YFV17D yellow fever vaccine. Source: PBMCs, taken 15 days after the yellow fever booster vaccination. This CDR3 reads CATSDMGGSLDEQFF. The CDR3 DNA is TGTGCCACCAGTGATATGGGCGGGAGTTTAGATGAGCAGTTCTTC.